Shown below are 3 T cell receptor beta chains from a single sample sequenced in a study of cytomegalovirus exposure and HLA in healthy donors. 60 Vbeta and 13 Jbeta primers were used in PCR. Libraries were prepared by immunoSEQ multiplex PCR; TCRdb keeps only in-frame clonotypes and omits some of them. Of 130,000 to 150,000 clones listed, about four fifths are singletons. Sequenced sample: PBMCs. The receptors come from a man in his forties or fifties in good health and CMV-seropositive.

The gene calls are TRBV2 and TRBJ1-5; 9 positions agree with TRBD1. The CDR3 spans 13 residues. V dropped 8 bases and J dropped 6; count of bases not matched to a gene: 5. CDR1 is SNHLY, CDR2 FYNNEI, per germline. The CDR3 DNA follows: TGTGCCAGCGAGGGGGACAGGGCTCAGCCCCAGCATTTT. Amino acid sequence: CASEGDRAQPQHF.

This chain connects TRBV14 to TRBJ2-2; D unresolved. Trimming took off 4 bases at V and 9 bases at J, with 15 bases between the two ends. Germline V gives CDR1 SGHDN, CDR2 FVKESK. CDR3 size: 14 residues. The CDR3 region has the DNA TGTGCCAGCAGCCCCCGAGAGGCCGAGCGGGAGCTGTTTTTT. Its protein is CASSPREAERELFF.

This chain uses TRBV19 with TRBJ2-1; 8 bases agree with TRBD2. The V gene's germline CDR1 is LNHDA and CDR2 SQIVND (reference sequence). The CDR3 consists of 16 residues. The junction had 9 bases not matched to a gene; V was cut back by 4 bases and J by 4 bases. The CDR3, as DNA: TGTGCCAGTAGTACCCGTGACGCGGGAGGTTACAATGAGCAGTTCTTC. Encoded protein: CASSTRDAGGYNEQFF. Full variable domain (missing parts from reference TRBV19 and TRBJ2-1): DGGITQSPKYLFRKEGQNVTLSCEQNLNHDAMYWYRQDPGQGLRLIYYSQIVNDFQKGDIAEGYSVSREKKESFPLTVTSAQKNPTAFYLCASSTRDAGGYNEQFFGPGTRLTVL.